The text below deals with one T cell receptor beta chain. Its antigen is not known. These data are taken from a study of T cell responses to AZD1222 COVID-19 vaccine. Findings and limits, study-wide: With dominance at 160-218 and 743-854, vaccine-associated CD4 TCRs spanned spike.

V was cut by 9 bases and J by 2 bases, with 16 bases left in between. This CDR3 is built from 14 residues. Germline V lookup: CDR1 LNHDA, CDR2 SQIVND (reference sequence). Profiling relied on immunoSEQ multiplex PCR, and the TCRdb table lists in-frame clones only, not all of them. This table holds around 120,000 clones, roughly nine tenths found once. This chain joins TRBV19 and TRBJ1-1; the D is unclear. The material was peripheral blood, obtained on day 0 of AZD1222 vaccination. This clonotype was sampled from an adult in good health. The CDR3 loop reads CASQVLRGNTEAFF. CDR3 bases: TGTGCCAGCCAAGTCCTACGGGGAAACACTGAAGCTTTCTTT.